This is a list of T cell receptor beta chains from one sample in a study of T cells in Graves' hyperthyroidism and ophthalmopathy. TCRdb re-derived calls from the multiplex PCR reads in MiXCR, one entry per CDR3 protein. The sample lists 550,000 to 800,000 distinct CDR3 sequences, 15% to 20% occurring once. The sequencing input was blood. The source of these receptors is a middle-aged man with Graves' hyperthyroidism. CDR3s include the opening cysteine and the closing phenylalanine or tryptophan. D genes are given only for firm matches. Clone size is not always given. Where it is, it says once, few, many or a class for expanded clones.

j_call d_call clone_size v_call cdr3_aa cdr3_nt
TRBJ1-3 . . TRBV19 CASSTHGAGNTIYF TGTGCCAGTAGTACCCACGGGGCTGGAAACACCATATATTTT
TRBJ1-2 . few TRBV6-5 CASSYSLDAGYTF TGTGCCAGCAGTTACTCGCTGGACGCCGGCTACACCTTC
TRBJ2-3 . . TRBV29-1 CSVFRRDGTDTQYF TGCAGCGTTTTTCGGCGGGACGGGACAGATACGCAGTATTTT
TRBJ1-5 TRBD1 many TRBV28 CASRDRGQGQPQHF TGTGCCAGCAGGGACAGGGGGCAAGGTCAGCCCCAGCATTTT
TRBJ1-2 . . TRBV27 CASRLAGVGGYTF TGTGCCAGCAGACTCGCAGGGGTTGGTGGCTACACCTTC
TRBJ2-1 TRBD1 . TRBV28 CASRRTATGQGRDEQFF TGTGCCAGCAGGCGCACCGCCACAGGACAGGGGAGGGATGAGCAGTTCTTC
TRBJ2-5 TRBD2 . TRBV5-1 CASSLRRLAGHETQYF TGCGCCAGCAGCTTGCGGCGACTAGCGGGACATGAGACCCAGTACTTC
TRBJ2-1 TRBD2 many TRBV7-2 CASSPSGTSAYNEQFF TGTGCCAGCAGCCCATCCGGGACTAGCGCCTACAATGAGCAGTTCTTC
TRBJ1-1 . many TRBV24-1 CATSAGGKYTEAFF TGTGCCACCAGTGCGGGCGGGAAGTACACTGAAGCTTTCTTT
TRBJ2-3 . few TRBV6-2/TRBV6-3 CASSYWGEGATDTQYF TGTGCCAGCAGTTATTGGGGCGAGGGAGCCACAGATACGCAGTATTTT
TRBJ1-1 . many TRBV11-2 CASCQHMNTEAFF TGTGCCAGCTGCCAACATATGAACACTGAAGCTTTCTTT
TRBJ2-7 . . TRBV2 CASRSTGNKDEQYF TGTGCCAGCAGAAGCACAGGGAATAAGGACGAGCAGTACTTC
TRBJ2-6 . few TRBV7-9 CASSPYSDSSGANVLTF TGTGCCAGCAGCCCCTATTCTGACAGCTCTGGGGCCAACGTCCTGACTTTC
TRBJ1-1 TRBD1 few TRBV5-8 CASSLGGEQGTEAFF TGTGCCAGCAGCTTGGGGGGGGAACAGGGGACTGAAGCTTTCTTT
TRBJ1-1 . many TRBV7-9 CASSLAGSGEGAFF TGTGCCAGCAGCTTAGCGGGTTCAGGCGAGGGGGCTTTCTTT
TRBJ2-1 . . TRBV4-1 CASSHGPSVSSYNEQFF TGCGCCAGCAGCCATGGGCCTAGCGTCAGCTCCTACAATGAGCAGTTCTTC
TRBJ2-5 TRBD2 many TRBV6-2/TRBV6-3 CASSYRLLADQETQYF TGTGCCAGCAGTTACAGGTTACTAGCGGACCAAGAGACCCAGTACTTC
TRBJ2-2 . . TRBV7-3 CASSGTTGELFF TGTGCCAGCAGCGGGACCACCGGGGAGCTGTTTTTT
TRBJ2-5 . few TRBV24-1 CATSGGLGETQYF TGTGCCACCAGTGGCGGGTTAGGGGAGACCCAGTACTTC
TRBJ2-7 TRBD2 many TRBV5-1 CASSSPGGRPHEQYF TGCGCCAGCAGCTCACCGGGCGGGAGGCCCCACGAGCAGTACTTC
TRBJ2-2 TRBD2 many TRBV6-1 CASSRIPAGDFANTGELFF TGTGCCAGCAGCCGCATTCCCGCGGGGGATTTCGCGAACACCGGGGAGCTGTTTTTT
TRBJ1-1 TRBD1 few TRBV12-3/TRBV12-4 CASRRQGASSAEAFF TGTGCCAGCAGGCGACAGGGGGCGAGCAGTGCTGAAGCTTTCTTT
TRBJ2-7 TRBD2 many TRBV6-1 CASSSWTSGYEQYF TGTGCCAGCAGTTCATGGACTAGCGGCTACGAGCAGTACTTC
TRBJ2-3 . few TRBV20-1 CSAIGPGDTQYF TGCAGTGCTATTGGGCCCGGAGATACGCAGTATTTT
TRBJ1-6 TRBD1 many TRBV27 CASSLSTGGNSPLHF TGTGCCAGCAGTTTATCGACAGGGGGCAATTCACCCCTCCACTTT
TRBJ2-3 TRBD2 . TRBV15 CATSRGLADNTDTQYF TGTGCCACCAGCAGAGGACTAGCGGATAACACAGATACGCAGTATTTT
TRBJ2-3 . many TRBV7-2 CASSSHETGMGFTQYF TGTGCCAGCAGCTCACACGAAACGGGAATGGGGTTTACGCAGTATTTT
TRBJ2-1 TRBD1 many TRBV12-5 CASGFGTELGEQFF TGTGCTAGTGGTTTTGGGACAGAACTGGGTGAGCAGTTCTTC
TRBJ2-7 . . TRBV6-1 CASRTAQGYEQYF TGTGCCAGCAGGACGGCCCAGGGCTACGAGCAGTACTTC
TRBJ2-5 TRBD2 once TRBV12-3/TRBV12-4 CASSPPLAGGMETQYF TGTGCCAGCAGTCCACCACTAGCGGGAGGAATGGAGACCCAGTACTTC
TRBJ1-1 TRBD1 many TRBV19 CASSPRTGASRGTEAFF TGTGCCAGTAGCCCCAGGACAGGGGCTTCGAGAGGCACTGAAGCTTTCTTT
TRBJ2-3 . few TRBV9 CASSAWDLGGGTQYF TGTGCCAGCAGCGCCTGGGACTTGGGCGGAGGTACGCAGTATTTT
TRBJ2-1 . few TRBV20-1 CSATQRTGRHEQFF TGCAGTGCTACCCAACGCACAGGGAGACATGAGCAGTTCTTC
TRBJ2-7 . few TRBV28 CASITLRSSYEQYF TGTGCCAGCATCACCCTGAGGAGCTCCTACGAGCAGTACTTC
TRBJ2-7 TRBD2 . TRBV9 CASSVDLAGGPGYEQYF TGTGCCAGCAGCGTAGATCTAGCGGGAGGGCCAGGATACGAGCAGTACTTC
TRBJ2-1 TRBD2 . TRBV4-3 CASSQGTSPNEQFF TGCGCCAGCAGCCAAGGGACTAGCCCCAATGAGCAGTTCTTC
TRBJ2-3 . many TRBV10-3 CAISESLASSTDTQYF TGTGCCATCAGTGAGTCGTTAGCGTCAAGCACAGATACGCAGTATTTT
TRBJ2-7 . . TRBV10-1 CASSEGGLGEQYF TGCGCCAGCAGTGAAGGCGGGTTAGGCGAGCAGTACTTC
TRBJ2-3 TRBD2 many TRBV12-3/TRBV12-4 CASGLAGVATQYF TGTGCCAGTGGACTAGCGGGAGTGGCTACGCAGTATTTT
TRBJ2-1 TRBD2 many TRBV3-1 CASSQPTSGSYEQFF TGTGCCAGCAGCCAGCCCACTAGCGGGAGCTATGAGCAGTTCTTC
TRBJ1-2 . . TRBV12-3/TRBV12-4 CASSSPWGAHGYTF TGTGCCAGCAGTTCCCCCTGGGGGGCCCATGGCTACACCTTC
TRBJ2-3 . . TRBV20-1 CSARDGGSSTDTQYF TGCAGTGCTAGAGATGGAGGATCTAGCACAGATACGCAGTATTTT
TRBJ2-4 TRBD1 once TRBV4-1 CASSRGPKNIQYF TGCGCCAGCAGCAGGGGGCCCAAAAACATTCAGTACTTC
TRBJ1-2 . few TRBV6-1 CASSELGRNLLGYTF TGTGCCAGCAGTGAATTGGGACGGAATTTGTTGGGCTACACCTTC
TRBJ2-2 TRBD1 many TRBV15 CATSDRGVSGELFF TGTGCCACCTCTGACAGGGGAGTGTCCGGGGAGCTGTTTTTT
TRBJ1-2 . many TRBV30 CAWSPFNRNYGYTF TGTGCCTGGAGTCCCTTTAATCGGAACTATGGCTACACCTTC
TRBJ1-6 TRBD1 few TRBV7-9 CASTMTGSLDSPLHF TGTGCCAGCACCATGACAGGGTCGTTAGATTCACCCCTCCACTTT
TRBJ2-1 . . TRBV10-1 CASSEGFGNEQFF TGCGCCAGCAGTGAGGGGTTTGGAAATGAGCAGTTCTTC
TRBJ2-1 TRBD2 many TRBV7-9 CASSELGEGNNEQFF TGTGCCAGCAGCGAGCTGGGGGAGGGAAACAATGAGCAGTTCTTC
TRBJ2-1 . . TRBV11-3 CASSLDGVGAGYNEQFF TGTGCCAGCAGCTTAGACGGGGTCGGAGCGGGTTACAATGAGCAGTTCTTC
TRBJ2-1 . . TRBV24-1 CATSDLGGYNEQFF TGTGCCACCAGTGATTTGGGAGGTTACAATGAGCAGTTCTTC
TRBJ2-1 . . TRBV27 CASGWDPQEEQFF TGTGCCAGCGGCTGGGACCCCCAGGAGGAGCAGTTCTTC
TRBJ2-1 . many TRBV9 CASSESRNEQFF TGTGCCAGCAGCGAATCTCGCAATGAGCAGTTCTTC
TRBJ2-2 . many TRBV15 CATSREAGFTGELFF TGTGCCACCAGCAGAGAGGCGGGTTTCACCGGGGAGCTGTTTTTT
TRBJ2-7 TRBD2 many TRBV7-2 CASNLAGGSSYEQYF TGTGCCAGCAACTTAGCGGGAGGGTCTTCCTACGAGCAGTACTTC
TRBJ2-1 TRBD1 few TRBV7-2 CASSLDATGGNEQFF TGTGCCAGCAGCTTAGACGCGACAGGGGGCAATGAGCAGTTCTTC
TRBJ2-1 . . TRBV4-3 CASSQDRNDYNEQFF TGCGCCAGCAGCCAAGATCGGAATGATTACAATGAGCAGTTCTTC
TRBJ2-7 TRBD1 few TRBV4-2 CASSQEQGGHEQYF TGTGCCAGCAGCCAAGAACAGGGGGGTCACGAGCAGTACTTC
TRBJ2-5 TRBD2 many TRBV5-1 CASSTGTSGGFYQETQYF TGCGCCAGCAGCACCGGGACTAGCGGGGGATTTTACCAAGAGACCCAGTACTTC